This passage covers 16 T cell receptor beta chains from one sample sequenced in a study of control samples from healthy donors and cancer patients. Here immunoSEQ multiplex PCR was the method, and the copy in TCRdb shows in-frame clones only, minus some. Here the sample spans roughly 100,000 clones, roughly 90% being singletons. The sample comprised PBMCs. All receptors derive from a man between 60 and 75 years old with lung cancer.

DNA for the CDR3: TGTGCCAGCAGTTTATGGGGCAATCAGCCCCAGCATTTT. This encodes CASSLWGNQPQHF. The chain links TRBV27 to TRBJ1-5; D is unclear. The germline CDR1 and CDR2 sequences are MNHEY and SMNVEV (reference sequence). The CDR3 covers 13 residues. Deletions cut 1 base from V and 2 bases from J, with 3 bases between.

The chain combines TRBV7-2 with TRBJ2-2; D is perhaps TRBD2 (6 bases). Germline V gene data show CDR1 as SGHTA and CDR2 as FQGNSA. Trimming stripped 1 base from V and 2 bases from J, with 14 bases between. The CDR3 has 17 residues. The CDR3: CASSLVRGRINTGELFF. The CDR3 bases are TGTGCCAGCAGCTTAGTTCGGGGGAGAATCAACACCGGGGAGCTGTTTTTT.

This rearrangement joins TRBV30 to TRBJ2-1, with D possibly matching TRBD1 (6 bases). Germline V gene lookup returns CDR1 GTSNPN and CDR2 SVGIG (reference sequence). The CDR3 consists of 13 residues. Trimming took off 8 bases at V and 0 bases at J, with 11 bases between the two ends. The CDR3 bases are TGTGCCCTAACAGGGAGCTCCTACAATGAGCAGTTCTTC. This codes for CALTGSSYNEQFF.

The chain has TRBV18 and TRBJ1-1; no reliable D call. The length of the CDR3 is 13 residues. V dropped 5 bases and J dropped 1 base, with 8 bases sitting between them. Germline loops: CDR1 KGHSH, CDR2 LQKENI. The CDR3 protein is CASSEGGNTEAFF. The CDR3 DNA sequence: TGTGCCAGCTCAGAGGGTGGGAACACTGAAGCTTTCTTT.

V and J are TRBV6-5 and TRBJ1-2; no clear D. V was trimmed by 6 bases and J by 8 bases, leaving 16 bases between them. Germline loops: CDR1 MNHEY, CDR2 SVGAGI. The CDR3 runs 13 residues. This CDR3 reads CASRSRTLFGYTF. In nucleotides, the CDR3 is TGTGCCAGCAGAAGCCGGACCCTCTTCGGCTACACCTTC.

V usage is TRBV10-1 and J usage is TRBJ2-3; D unresolved. Germline V gene lookup returns CDR1 WNHNN and CDR2 SYGVQD (reference sequence). Trimming removed 0 bases at V and 3 bases at J, with 7 bases between. The CDR3 has 14 amino acids. The CDR3 DNA follows: TGCGCCAGCAGTGAGTCGGGGTTGACAGATACGCAGTATTTT. This sequence encodes CASSESGLTDTQYF.

The rearrangement joins TRBV5-1 to TRBJ2-3; 15 bases map to TRBD2. The trim removed 5 bases at V and 1 base at J, leaving 14 bases unmatched. This CDR3 is 20 amino acids long. Germline CDR1 is SGHRS and CDR2 is YFSETQ. CDR3 DNA sequence: TGCGCCAGCAGACCCACCATTGGGACTAGCGGGGGGCCCCGCACAGATACGCAGTATTTT. Translated, it gives CASRPTIGTSGGPRTDTQYF.

The chain joins TRBV27 to TRBJ1-5; 8 nucleotides line up with TRBD1. The CDR3 totals 17 residues. After removal of 6 bases from V and 0 bases from J, the junction contained 10 bases not matched to a gene. Germline V gene lookup returns CDR1 MNHEY and CDR2 SMNVEV (reference sequence). The CDR3 spells CASSSGTGPYSNQPQHF. CDR3 DNA sequence: TGTGCCAGCAGCTCCGGGACAGGACCATATAGCAATCAGCCCCAGCATTTT.

This clone was picked up a small number of times. The chain carries TRBV3-1 (or the pseudogene TRBV3-2) and TRBJ2-2; D might be TRBD1 or TRBD2, each matching 5 bases. CDR3 length equals 17 residues. Germline CDR1 LGHDT, CDR2 YNNKEL (reference sequence). V was clipped by 0 bases and J by 4 bases, with 15 bases between them. The CDR3 DNA follows: TGTGCCAGCAGCCAAGATGGCAGGGACGGAGTCACCGGGGAGCTGTTTTTT. This gives the protein CASSQDGRDGVTGELFF.

The genes are TRBV3-1 (or the pseudogene TRBV3-2) and TRBJ2-3; 8 bases are a match to TRBD2. This CDR3 has 17 residues. Germline CDR1 LGHDT, CDR2 YNNKEL (reference sequence). The J segment lost 5 bases and the V segment lost 4 bases, leaving 14 bases of the junction unmatched. The CDR3 reads CASSLTGGEGVGDTQYF. CDR3 nucleotide sequence: TGTGCCAGCAGCCTAACGGGAGGGGAGGGGGTAGGAGATACGCAGTATTTT.

The chain combines TRBV15 with TRBJ2-3; D is undetermined. Germline CDR1 is LNHNV and CDR2 is YYDKDF (reference sequence). V lost 0 bases and J 5 bases, leaving 3 bases between the germline ends. This CDR3 is built from 12 residues. CDR3 region: CATSRDGDTQYF. The CDR3 DNA reads as TGTGCCACCAGCAGAGATGGAGATACGCAGTATTTT.

The rearrangement links TRBV5-6 to TRBJ2-4; 10 bases agree with TRBD2. Germline CDR1 and CDR2: SGHDT and YYEEEE. The CDR3 is 17 residues long. With V trimmed by 1 base and J by 6 bases, 10 bases remained unmatched. This CDR3 is CASSLFVLASGGNIQYF. The DNA for the CDR3 is TGTGCCAGCAGCTTGTTTGTGTTGGCTAGCGGGGGAAACATTCAGTACTTC.

This clone was found a few times. V gene TRBV6-5 combines with J gene TRBJ1-3; D unclear. V lost 1 base to trimming and J lost 0 bases, with 7 bases between them. The length of the CDR3 is 15 residues. Per the germline V gene, CDR1 is MNHEY and CDR2 is SVGAGI. CDR3 DNA sequence: TGTGCCAGCAGTTACTGGCCAGACTCTGGAAACACCATATATTTT. Its protein product is CASSYWPDSGNTIYF.

The chain employs TRBV3-1 (or the pseudogene TRBV3-2) and TRBJ2-1; no clear D gene. CDR1 and CDR2 (germline): LGHDT, YNNKEL (reference sequence). This CDR3 spans 13 amino acids. Trimming removed 4 bases from V and 5 bases from J, with 9 bases in between. CDR3 sequence: CASSRNFDNEQFF. For the CDR3, the DNA is TGTGCCAGCAGCCGGAACTTTGACAATGAGCAGTTCTTC.

This rearrangement joins TRBV7-3 to TRBJ2-1; D may be TRBD1 or TRBD2 (6 bases each). The CDR3 sequence is 17 residues long. Deletions cut 1 base from V and 9 bases from J, with 22 bases between. The germline CDR1 and CDR2 sequences are SGHTA and FQGTGA. In DNA form, the CDR3 reads TGTGCCAGCAGCTTAAGAGGACAGTGGGGCGGGGTGGTTGAGCAGTTCTTC. Its protein is CASSLRGQWGGVVEQFF.

V gene TRBV7-3 combines with J gene TRBJ1-1; the D is unclear. Germline values: CDR1 SGHTA, CDR2 FQGTGA. CDR3 size: 14 residues. V was clipped by 0 bases and J by 5 bases, with 10 bases between them. The CDR3 bases are TGTGCCAGCAGCTTAACTTCTACTGGAACTGAAGCTTTCTTT. Encoded protein: CASSLTSTGTEAFF.